The clone carrying this T cell receptor (beta chain) was counted at least ten times. J was trimmed by 4 bases and V by 6 bases; bases with no gene match: 2. The CDR3 spans 12 residues. TCRdb independently ran MiXCR on the 5' RACE reads; one entry per CDR3 protein. Of hundreds of thousands of distinct CDR3 sequences in the sample, approximately 9% were seen once. This entry is derived from a study of identical twins. These data were also filed under a second study, of yellow fever vaccine responses in identical twins.

The receptor was isolated from a woman between 18 and 29 years old in good health. Specimen: PBMCs. This sequence joins TRBV12-3 or TRBV12-4 and TRBJ2-5; 7 nucleotides match TRBD1. The CDR3 is CASSRDRETQYF. CDR3 sequence (DNA): TGTGCCAGCAGCCGGGACAGAGAGACCCAGTACTTC.